The TCR beta chain under discussion was sequenced for a study of blood T cells in healthy people across ages (dated by TCRdb to between 2015 and 2016). Some background on the complete study: In model experiments, roughly one uniquely barcoded TCR beta cDNA molecule per two T cells was captured by template switching. For two donors (one aged 18 to 30 and one aged 80 or older), the study analyzed two additional independent replicas of 1 million unique cDNA reads from the same blood draw. Donors were grouped into four age groups: young (average about 15 years), middle-aged (39), aged (about 60) and long-lived (around 80). The study measured age-related changes in TCR beta repertoire diversity using deep sequencing normalized with unique cDNA molecular identifiers. To avoid experimental bias, donors of different ages were randomly spread across the sequencing lanes. What the study reported, not specific to this receptor: Because profiling used bulk unsorted PBMCs, naive and antigen-experienced compartments could not be compared conclusively. Compared with the aged group, the long-lived group had more naive CD4+ T cells, fewer expanded clones and increased TCR diversity, suggesting age selection. A strong correlation was found between observed TCR beta diversity and the percentage of naive T cells measured by flow cytometry. As age increased, observed TCR beta diversity per million T cells dropped in a roughly linear way, and a significant reduction was already evident by age 40. Estimates of total diversity from one million sequenced T cells were regarded as lower bounds and underestimates. Because the CMV infection status of the donors was unknown, age-related changes in expanded clonotypes may potentially have been confounded.

Donors were a few dozen systemically healthy Caucasian individuals from Russia aged roughly 6 to 100 years. Each donor gave about 9.8 milliliters of peripheral blood, drawn into EDTA-treated Vacutainer tubes. Ficoll-Paque density-gradient centrifugation was used to isolate PBMCs, with at least 7 million per sample. Trizol reagent was used to extract total RNA from the PBMCs, yielding at least 6 micrograms per sample. For every donor, flow cytometry on a PBMC aliquot measured the percentage of naive CD45RAhigh/CD27high T cells. Library preparation employed 5' RACE. The sequencer was an Illumina HiSeq 2500. The second PCR ran for about 7 to 11 cycles and used a J-beta primer mix along with a sample-barcoded 5' primer. Each TCR beta cDNA molecule received a unique molecular identifier from a template-switch 5' adaptor carrying 12 random nucleotides. Each sample yielded at least 3 million CDR3-containing paired-end reads. The Mint cDNA synthesis kit, primed by a TRBC-specific oligonucleotide, was used to synthesize first-strand cDNA from all RNA. All cDNA was treated with uracil-DNA glycosylase and then went through a first 18-cycle PCR with the universal primers M1SS and BC2_uni_R. The authors' pipeline ran thus. For normalization, 1 million high-quality reads, each with a distinct molecular identifier, were randomly selected from each sample. Instead of being binned into consensus sequences, reads with shared molecular identifiers were discarded. MiTCR, with a Q25 quality threshold and the strictest error-elimination algorithm, was used for CDR3 identification, clonotype clustering and error correction. Lower-bound total TCR beta diversity was estimated with a nonparametric unseen species model using Euler transformation. TCRdb ran its own pipeline on the public reads, namely fastp trimming at Q25 and MiXCR clone calling, and kept in-frame beta chains. One record per CDR3 amino acid sequence lists the most common genes and DNA. TCRdb, not the authors, supplied the V and J calls. The sample profile shows 1.5 million to 2 million distinct CDR3 sequences; 28% of them were found once. Roughly 8.2% of the sample is held by the ten biggest clonotypes.

Cut back by 5 bases and 0 bases, the V and J ends lie 6 bases apart. There are 13 amino acids in the CDR3, from cysteine to phenylalanine inclusive. The CDR3 DNA has 39 bases and is translated from base 1. CDR1 ENHRY and CDR2 SYGVKD were looked up in the germline V gene. As regards this clonotype: Its target antigen remains unknown. The input lacks base qualities; no much larger clone sits a single base away.

This receptor was identified in a woman aged 25 to 39 in good health. The chain links TRBV10-3 with TRBJ2-3; the D gene identity is not certain. Material for sequencing was blood. The nucleotide sequence reads TGTGCCATCAGTACTCCCAGCACAGATACGCAGTATTTT. It specifies CAISTPSTDTQYF.